The next 32 T cell receptor beta chains were all read from a single sample in a study of shared clonotypes between healthy human individuals. Clones were read by immunoSEQ multiplex PCR, and TCRdb kept only the in-frame ones, dropping some. Among more than 1.2 million clones, 98% were seen once, and the ten largest hold 0.36%. The sample taken for sequencing was naive CD4+ T cells sorted from blood. The subset is: CD45RA+ positively selected. These receptors all come from a man aged 25-45 years in good health.

The chain has TRBV7-9 and TRBJ2-7; unclear D gene. Germline lookup yields CDR1 SEHNR and CDR2 FQNEAQ (reference sequence). Trimming cost V 6 bases and J 0 bases, with 9 bases left between them. This CDR3 contains 13 residues. The CDR3 DNA reads TGTGCCAGCAGGTTGTTGGTCTCCTACGAGCAGTACTTC. Its translation is CASRLLVSYEQYF.

The genes are TRBV18 and TRBJ2-5; 7 bases agree with TRBD1. CDR1 and CDR2 from the germline V gene are KGHSH and LQKENI. The V segment lost 4 bases and the J segment 2 bases; nucleotides outside the gene matches: 10. This CDR3 is built from 16 residues. CDR3 nucleotide sequence: TGTGCCAGCTCACAGAGCGCAAGACAGGGACAAGAGACCCAGTACTTC. Its protein product is CASSQSARQGQETQYF.

A single count supports this clone. This chain joins TRBV5-1 and TRBJ1-1, with a possible D match to TRBD1 (6 bases). Germline V CDR1 and CDR2: SGHRS, YFSETQ. Trimming removed 1 base at V and 6 bases at J, with 13 bases between. CDR3 length: 14 residues. This CDR3 reads CASSLIGTPPEAFF. The DNA of the CDR3 is TGCGCCAGCAGCTTGATCGGGACACCGCCTGAAGCTTTCTTT.

This chain uses TRBV6-4 with TRBJ2-1, with D possibly TRBD2 on 5 matching bases. The CDR3 is 15 amino acids. Trimming stripped 2 bases from V and 6 bases from J, with 14 bases between. Germline CDR1 is MRHNA and CDR2 is SNTAGT. CDR3 in amino acids: CASSDGGFAINEQFF. CDR3 bases: TGTGCCAGCAGTGACGGCGGGTTTGCAATCAATGAGCAGTTCTTC.

The chain has TRBV2 and TRBJ1-1; D is ambiguous. Germline CDR1 is SNHLY and CDR2 is FYNNEI. The V end lost 4 bases, the J end lost 1 base, and 13 bases lay between the germline ends. CDR3 length: 15 residues. This CDR3 is CASSVSPIQNTEAFF. CDR3 bases: TGTGCCAGCAGTGTGTCTCCCATTCAGAACACTGAAGCTTTCTTT. Looking up the rest from reference TRBV2 and TRBJ1-1 gives the full variable domain: EPEVTQTPSHQVTQMGQEVILRCVPISNHLYFYWYRQILGQKVEFLVSFYNNEISEKSEIFDDQFSVERPDGSNFTLKIRSTKLEDSAMYFCASSVSPIQNTEAFFGQGTRLTVV.

The chain has TRBV2 and TRBJ1-1; no definite D call. CDR1 SNHLY and CDR2 FYNNEI come from the germline V gene. The CDR3 has 12 amino acids. V lost 5 bases and J 8 bases, leaving 12 bases between the germline ends. The CDR3 sequence: CASSLWTGEAFF. The CDR3 DNA is TGTGCCAGCAGTCTTTGGACCGGAGAAGCTTTCTTT.

The chain joins TRBV19 to TRBJ1-2; D may be TRBD1 (5 bases). Deletions cut 4 bases from V and 3 bases from J, with 15 bases between. CDR3 length: 15 amino acids. Per germline, CDR1 LNHDA and CDR2 SQIVND (reference sequence). The CDR3 loop reads CASSTLRGDYYGYTF. The CDR3 nucleotides read TGTGCCAGTAGTACGTTGCGGGGCGACTACTATGGCTACACCTTC. Full variable domain (outside the CDR3, taken from reference TRBV19 and TRBJ1-2): DGGITQSPKYLFRKEGQNVTLSCEQNLNHDAMYWYRQDPGQGLRLIYYSQIVNDFQKGDIAEGYSVSREKKESFPLTVTSAQKNPTAFYLCASSTLRGDYYGYTFGSGTRLTVV.

This sequence joins TRBV9 and TRBJ2-3; no firm D call. This CDR3 contains 13 residues. Germline values: CDR1 SGDLS, CDR2 YYNGEE. V gave up 4 bases and J gave up 1 base, with 7 bases separating them. CDR3 protein: CASSRPGTDTQYF. The CDR3 DNA follows: TGTGCCAGCAGCCGGCCAGGCACAGATACGCAGTATTTT.

This chain links TRBV6-5 with TRBJ1-1; a weak D match, TRBD1 (6 bases). Trimming took off 10 bases at V and 1 base at J, with 16 bases between the two ends. The CDR3 loop spans 14 amino acids. Germline loops: CDR1 MNHEY, CDR2 SVGAGI. Here the CDR3 reads CATRTGIANTEAFF. DNA of the CDR3: TGTGCCACCCGTACAGGGATAGCGAACACTGAAGCTTTCTTT.

The chain links TRBV10-3 to TRBJ1-1; the D gene is possibly TRBD1 (5 bases). The germline gives CDR1 ENHRY, CDR2 SYGVKD. The V end was cut by 3 bases, the J end by 6 bases, with 14 bases between. The CDR3 consists of 14 residues. The CDR3 DNA follows: TGTGCCATCAGTGAAAGACAGTCGGAGGCTGAAGCTTTCTTT. Translating it yields CAISERQSEAEAFF.

This clone was counted a single time. Other DNA sequences in the same sample also yield this CDR3. J is TRBJ2-1 and V is TRBV11-2; D unresolved. The CDR3 spans 11 residues. Looked up from germline, CDR1 is SGHAT and CDR2 is FQNNGV. V lost 8 bases, J lost 4 bases, and 6 bases lay in between. CDR3 region: CASSAYNEQFF. In nucleotides, the CDR3 is TGTGCCAGCTCGGCGTACAATGAGCAGTTCTTC.

V gene TRBV6-5 combines with J gene TRBJ2-1; TRBD2 agrees at 7 bases. Germline V gene sequence: CDR1 MNHEY, CDR2 SVGAGI. J was trimmed by 7 bases and V by 1 base; bases with no gene match: 1. This CDR3 is 13 amino acids long. The CDR3 nucleotides read TGTGCCAGCAGTTACTTGGGAGGGAATGAGCAGTTCTTC. Its translation: CASSYLGGNEQFF.

This chain joins TRBV5-5 and TRBJ2-5, with 9 nucleotides matching TRBD1. Looked up from germline, CDR1 is SGHKS and CDR2 is YYEKEE (reference sequence). The CDR3 runs 19 residues. Trimming removed 3 bases from V and 0 bases from J; junction bases left unmatched: 15. The CDR3 here is CASSYLGAGTGKHQETQYF. CDR3 DNA sequence: TGTGCCAGCAGCTACCTCGGAGCGGGGACAGGGAAACACCAAGAGACCCAGTACTTC.

The chain combines TRBV19 with TRBJ1-1; D not certain. The germline V and J ends were trimmed by 8 bases and 3 bases, with 7 bases remaining between them. Germline loops: CDR1 LNHDA, CDR2 SQIVND (reference sequence). The CDR3 extends over 11 amino acids. The CDR3, as DNA: TGTGCCAGTGGGCTATACACTGAAGCTTTCTTT. Protein product: CASGLYTEAFF.

V usage is TRBV2 and J usage is TRBJ2-7; 7 bases line up with TRBD2. Germline CDR1 reads SNHLY; CDR2 reads FYNNEI. The CDR3 is made up of 14 amino acids. Unmatched junction bases numbered 11, after V lost 6 bases and J lost 6 bases. The CDR3 nucleotides are TGTGCCAGCAGGGAGGGGAGGGCGGTTCGCGAGCAGTACTTC. It encodes CASREGRAVREQYF.

The CDR3 DNA follows: TGTGCCAGCAGCTTAGGGACAGGGAACGACGAGCAGTACTTC. Its protein is CASSLGTGNDEQYF. The rearrangement links TRBV11-3 to TRBJ2-7; 8 nucleotides match TRBD1. V dropped 1 base and J dropped 5; count of bases not matched to a gene: 4. In germline, CDR1 is SGHNT, CDR2 YENEEA. The CDR3 extends over 14 amino acids.

The chain employs TRBV27 and TRBJ2-3; tentatively, D is TRBD1 (6 bases). Trimming took off 4 bases at V and 3 bases at J, with 11 bases between the two ends. Germline values: CDR1 MNHEY, CDR2 SMNVEV (reference sequence). The CDR3 extends over 14 amino acids. The CDR3 sequence: CASSSRTATDTQYF. CDR3 DNA: TGTGCCAGCAGTTCTCGGACAGCTACAGATACGCAGTATTTT.

This clone was detected only once. V is TRBV6-6 and J is TRBJ2-7; D might be TRBD1 (5 bases). The germline V and J ends were trimmed by 0 bases and 6 bases, with 12 bases remaining between them. Looked up from germline, CDR1 is MNHNY and CDR2 is SVGAGI (reference sequence). There are 14 residues in the CDR3. The CDR3 DNA follows: TGTGCCAGCAGTTACTCTGAGACAGTCGGCGAGCAGTACTTC. Translation gives CASSYSETVGEQYF.

This clone was observed once. The genes are TRBV28 and TRBJ2-3, with D possibly TRBD1 on 6 matching bases. V was shortened by 6 bases and J by 4 bases, with 20 bases between the two germline ends. The CDR3 spans 16 residues. Germline CDR1 MDHEN, CDR2 SYDVKM. The CDR3 here is CASSRLQGLGSDTQYF. For the CDR3, the DNA is TGTGCCAGCAGCCGCCTACAGGGTTTGGGGTCAGATACGCAGTATTTT.

This chain links TRBV5-5 with TRBJ2-3; D remains unclear. Germline CDR1 reads SGHKS; CDR2 reads YYEKEE (reference sequence). V lost 2 bases, J lost 0 bases, and 13 bases lay in between. The CDR3 covers 16 residues. The CDR3, as DNA: TGTGCCAGCAGCTTCGGCCCTATAGTGAGCACAGATACGCAGTATTTT. Translated, it gives CASSFGPIVSTDTQYF. Based on the CDR3 plus reference TRBV5-5 and TRBJ2-3, the full variable domain is DAGVTQSPTHLIKTRGQQVTLRCSPISGHKSVSWYQQVLGQGPQFIFQYYEKEERGRGNFPDRFSARQFPNYSSELNVNALLLGDSALYLCASSFGPIVSTDTQYFGPGTRLTVL.

This clone appeared a single time. This sample also contains other DNA sequences that code for the same CDR3. The V gene is TRBV5-1, the J gene TRBJ2-5; TRBD2 agrees at 12 bases. Germline values: CDR1 SGHRS, CDR2 YFSETQ. This CDR3 comprises 16 residues. The trim removed 0 bases at V and 5 bases at J, leaving 5 bases unmatched. CDR3 in amino acids: CASSLVTSGSGETQYF. The CDR3 DNA reads TGCGCCAGCAGCTTGGTGACTAGCGGGAGTGGTGAGACCCAGTACTTC.

The rearrangement links TRBV5-1 to TRBJ1-2; TRBD1 matches 9 bases. Germline values: CDR1 SGHRS, CDR2 YFSETQ. The CDR3 is 13 residues long. Trimming cost V 4 bases and J 6 bases; bases outside gene matches: 4. In DNA, the CDR3 is TGCGCCAGCAGCAGAGGGACAGGGAATGGCTACACCTTC. Protein sequence: CASSRGTGNGYTF.

V gene TRBV9 combines with J gene TRBJ1-3; TRBD1 matches at 8 bases. This CDR3 has 14 residues. V gave up 4 bases and J gave up 6 bases; unmatched junction bases: 6. The germline V gene has CDR1 SGDLS and CDR2 YYNGEE. The chain's CDR3 is CASSLGQVKNTIYF. CDR3 sequence (DNA): TGTGCCAGCAGCTTGGGACAGGTCAAAAACACCATATATTTT.

This clone was seen once. The chain carries TRBV4-1 and TRBJ1-3; maybe TRBD1 (5 bases). The germline V gene has CDR1 MGHRA and CDR2 YSYEKL. The CDR3 spans 17 residues. V was cut by 0 bases and J by 0 bases, with 12 bases left in between. CDR3 DNA: TGCGCCAGCAGCCAAGATGCGGGGGAGAGCTCTGGAAACACCATATATTTT. It yields the protein CASSQDAGESSGNTIYF.

The chain uses TRBV1 and TRBJ2-7; whether TRBD2, the table's D call, matches the DNA was not checked. TRBV1 is a pseudogene segment. This CDR3 spans 16 amino acids. Written as DNA, the CDR3 is TGCACCAGCAGCCAAGGAAGGCGGGGGGGAATCTACGAGCAGTACTTC. Translation gives CTSSQGRRGGIYEQYF.

The V call is TRBV7-9, the J call TRBJ1-5; the match to TRBD1 covers 7 bases. The CDR3 consists of 15 residues. Germline V gene sequence: CDR1 SEHNR, CDR2 FQNEAQ (reference sequence). V trimming: 5 bases; J trimming: 2 bases; junction bases outside the gene matches: 6. The CDR3: CASSMTGSGNQPQHF. The CDR3 DNA reads TGTGCCAGCAGCATGACAGGGTCGGGCAATCAGCCCCAGCATTTT.

This sequence joins TRBV7-8 and TRBJ1-1, with 8 bases that match TRBD1. Germline CDR1 and CDR2: SGHVS and FQNEAQ. V lost 0 bases and J lost 4; bases outside the gene matches: 7. This CDR3 has 16 residues. CDR3 coding DNA: TGTGCCAGCAGCTTAGCGGGGACAGGTTCGGCCACTGAAGCTTTCTTT. It codes for CASSLAGTGSATEAFF.

This chain uses TRBV30 with TRBJ1-4, with 9 bases matching TRBD1. The J segment lost 7 bases and the V segment lost 2 bases, leaving 5 bases of the junction unmatched. The germline V gene encodes CDR1 GTSNPN and CDR2 SVGIG (reference sequence). The CDR3 has 14 amino acids. CDR3 coding DNA: TGTGCCTGGAGTCCCGGGACAGGGACTGAAAAACTGTTTTTT. Protein product: CAWSPGTGTEKLFF.

The chain couples TRBV27 to TRBJ1-5; tentatively, D is TRBD1 (5 bases). Germline V gives CDR1 MNHEY, CDR2 SMNVEV (reference sequence). This CDR3 has 18 residues. Trimming left V 3 bases short and J 2 bases short, with 20 bases between. For the CDR3, the DNA is TGTGCCAGCAGTTTTGTAGATAGTTGGTTGGGGGGCAATCAGCCCCAGCATTTT. Translating it yields CASSFVDSWLGGNQPQHF.

The rearrangement links TRBV18 to TRBJ2-1; TRBD2 matches 10 bases. Trimming cost V 4 bases and J 8 bases; bases outside gene matches: 14. CDR3 length: 17 amino acids. Germline V lookup: CDR1 KGHSH, CDR2 LQKENI. The CDR3 protein is CASSLLVASGRRDEQFF. The DNA of the CDR3 is TGTGCCAGCTCACTACTAGTCGCTAGCGGGAGAAGAGATGAGCAGTTCTTC.

This clone was seen once. DNA of the CDR3: TGCGCCAGCAGTGATAAGGTACCAGGCACAGATACGCAGTATTTT. Amino acids: CASSDKVPGTDTQYF. The gene calls are TRBV10-1 and TRBJ2-3; D is undetermined. Germline V gives CDR1 WNHNN, CDR2 SYGVQD (reference sequence). The CDR3 length is 15 residues. With 3 bases removed from V and 1 base from J, the gap between germline ends came to 11 bases.

In DNA form, the CDR3 reads TGCGCCAGCAGTGTTGGCAGCCCTCGTTCGGAGCAGTACTTC. It encodes CASSVGSPRSEQYF. The J gene is TRBJ2-7, the V gene TRBV10-2, with D unresolved. Per germline, CDR1 WSHSY and CDR2 SAAADI. V lost 4 bases and J 7 bases, leaving 17 bases between the germline ends. The CDR3 spans 14 residues.